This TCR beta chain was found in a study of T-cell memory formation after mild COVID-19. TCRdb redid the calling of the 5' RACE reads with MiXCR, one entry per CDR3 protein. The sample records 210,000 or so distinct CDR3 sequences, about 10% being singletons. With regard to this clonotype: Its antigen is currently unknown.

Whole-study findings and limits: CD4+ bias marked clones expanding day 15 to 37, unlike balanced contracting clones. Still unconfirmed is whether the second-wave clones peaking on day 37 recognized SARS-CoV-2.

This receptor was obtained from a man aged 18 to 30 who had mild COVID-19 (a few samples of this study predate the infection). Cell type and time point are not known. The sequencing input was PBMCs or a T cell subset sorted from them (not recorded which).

CDR3 residues: CASSLLAGTSYEQYV. The CDR3 DNA follows: TGTGCCAGCAGCTTATTAGCGGGGACCTCCTACGAGCAGTACGTC. The V call is TRBV7-9, the J call TRBJ2-7, with 8 bases matching TRBD2. This CDR3 contains 15 residues. V shed 2 bases, J shed 0 bases, and the junction held 3 bases outside the gene matches. Germline CDR1 reads SEHNR; CDR2 reads FQNEAQ (reference sequence).